One and the same sample provided the 27 T cell receptor beta chains below, sequenced in a study of cytomegalovirus exposure and HLA in healthy donors. Profiling relied on immunoSEQ multiplex PCR, and the TCRdb table lists in-frame clones only, not all of them. The sample contains about 280,000 clones, around 87% of which appear only once. Source material: PBMCs. These receptors came from a woman younger than 30 in good health and CMV-seronegative.

This chain joins TRBV30 and TRBJ1-2; 12 bases are a match to TRBD1. Germline CDR1 reads GTSNPN; CDR2 reads SVGIG (reference sequence). J was trimmed by 6 bases and V by 4 bases; bases with no gene match: 12. The CDR3 loop spans 16 amino acids. CDR3 sequence: CAWISGTGGSKDGYTF. The CDR3 bases are TGTGCCTGGATCTCCGGGACAGGGGGCTCGAAGGATGGCTACACCTTC.

The V call is TRBV2, the J call TRBJ2-2, with TRBD2 matching over 15 bases. Trimming cost V 8 bases and J 4 bases; bases outside gene matches: 17. This CDR3 has 20 residues. Germline loops: CDR1 SNHLY, CDR2 FYNNEI. The CDR3, as DNA: TGTGCCAGCCATCTACCCCCCGGGACTAGCGGGAGGCCATTCACCGGGGAGCTGTTTTTT. Its translation is CASHLPPGTSGRPFTGELFF.

V gene TRBV9 combines with J gene TRBJ2-3; 9 bases match TRBD2. The CDR3 is made up of 16 amino acids. The germline CDR1 and CDR2 sequences are SGDLS and YYNGEE. V lost 4 bases to trimming and J lost 3 bases; unmatched junction nucleotides: 9. CDR3 in amino acids: CASSPLAGGKTDTQYF. The DNA for the CDR3 is TGTGCCAGCAGCCCTTTGGCGGGAGGGAAGACAGATACGCAGTATTTT.

V usage is TRBV6-1 and J usage is TRBJ1-2; D unresolved. Germline assignment: CDR1 MNHNS and CDR2 SASEGT. V dropped 0 bases and J dropped 5 bases, with 7 bases sitting between them. This CDR3 is built from 13 residues. The CDR3 DNA sequence: TGTGCCAGCAGTGAAGCGGGAGGGTATGGCTACACCTTC. It specifies CASSEAGGYGYTF.

CDR3 DNA: TGTGCCTGGAGTAAGGGGACAGGGGGCTACTATGGCTACACCTTC. Translation: CAWSKGTGGYYGYTF. The genes are TRBV30 and TRBJ1-2; 12 bases are shared with TRBD1. The CDR3 has 15 residues. The germline V gene has CDR1 GTSNPN and CDR2 SVGIG (reference sequence). V lost 2 bases to trimming and J lost 3 bases; unmatched junction nucleotides: 4.

The rearrangement links TRBV4-1 to TRBJ2-5, with 10 bases lining up with TRBD2. Per germline, CDR1 MGHRA and CDR2 YSYEKL. The CDR3 is 16 amino acids. With V trimmed by 0 bases and J by 5 bases, 6 bases remained unmatched. The CDR3 coding sequence is TGCGCCAGCAGCCAAGAAGAAGCGGGAGGGTCGGAGACCCAGTACTTC. This sequence encodes CASSQEEAGGSETQYF.

This clone has just a few counts. The chain is built from TRBV5-4 and TRBJ1-2; perhaps TRBD1 as D (6 bases). The CDR3 totals 14 residues. From germline, CDR1 is SGHNT and CDR2 YYREEE (reference sequence). Trimming pared 1 base from V and 1 base from J, leaving 8 bases between. The CDR3 nucleotides are TGTGCCAGCAGCTTGAGGACAGTTAACTATGGCTACACCTTC. Its protein is CASSLRTVNYGYTF.

CDR3 sequence (DNA): TGTGCCAGCAGTGTTGAAGCGGGAGTAACCTACGAGCAGTACTTC. Amino acids: CASSVEAGVTYEQYF. This rearrangement joins TRBV2 to TRBJ2-7; TRBD2 matches 8 bases. The CDR3 loop spans 15 amino acids. Germline V gene sequence: CDR1 SNHLY, CDR2 FYNNEI. V lost 4 bases and J lost 2; bases outside the gene matches: 7.

This sequence joins TRBV27 and TRBJ2-7, with D possibly being TRBD2 (5 bases). V lost 3 bases, J lost 6 bases, and 9 bases lay in between. The CDR3 is made up of 12 amino acids. The germline V gene has CDR1 MNHEY and CDR2 SMNVEV (reference sequence). CDR3 loop: CASSFSAGEQYF. CDR3 bases: TGTGCCAGCAGTTTCTCCGCGGGCGAGCAGTACTTC.

This clone was detected a few times. The chain couples TRBV5-5 to TRBJ2-7; 7 bases are shared with TRBD2. V shed 4 bases and J 5 bases; nucleotides not matched to a gene: 9. CDR3 length: 14 amino acids. Germline CDR1 reads SGHKS; CDR2 reads YYEKEE (reference sequence). The CDR3, as DNA: TGTGCCAGCAGCGGCATGGGAGGGACGGACGAGCAGTACTTC. Translation: CASSGMGGTDEQYF. The full variable domain, completed using reference TRBV5-5 and TRBJ2-7, is DAGVTQSPTHLIKTRGQQVTLRCSPISGHKSVSWYQQVLGQGPQFIFQYYEKEERGRGNFPDRFSARQFPNYSSELNVNALLLGDSALYLCASSGMGGTDEQYFGPGTRLTVT.

The chain carries TRBV18 and TRBJ1-5; D is unresolved. Trimming cost V 3 bases and J 3 bases, with 12 bases left between them. This CDR3 comprises 15 residues. The germline V gene has CDR1 KGHSH and CDR2 LQKENI. As DNA, the CDR3 is TGTGCCAGCTCACCGGGCGTGACGGCCAATCAGCCCCAGCATTTT. The encoded protein is CASSPGVTANQPQHF.

The genes are TRBV7-9 and TRBJ2-7, with D possibly matching TRBD2 (6 bases). Trimming took 1 base from V and 0 from J, leaving 13 bases between them. The CDR3 covers 16 residues. CDR1 and CDR2 (germline): SEHNR, FQNEAQ (reference sequence). The DNA for the CDR3 is TGTGCCAGCAGCTTAGGTCCGGCGGGGAGCTCCTACGAGCAGTACTTC. Its protein is CASSLGPAGSSYEQYF.

This clone appeared a single time. The rearrangement links TRBV30 to TRBJ1-6, with D possibly being TRBD1 (6 bases). CDR3 size: 13 residues. Germline assignment: CDR1 GTSNPN and CDR2 SVGIG (reference sequence). V dropped 5 bases and J dropped 10 bases, with 15 bases sitting between them. CDR3 nucleotides: TGTGCCTGGGAACTACAGGGAAACTCACCCCTCCACTTT. Its translation is CAWELQGNSPLHF.

The gene calls are TRBV28 and TRBJ2-7; the D is unclear. Germline V CDR1 and CDR2: MDHEN, SYDVKM. The CDR3 covers 13 residues. The V end lost 5 bases, the J end lost 4 bases, and 12 bases lay between the germline ends. The CDR3 protein is CASSPTPLYEQYF. The DNA of the CDR3 is TGTGCCAGCAGTCCAACTCCCCTTTACGAGCAGTACTTC. Full variable domain (rest looked up from reference TRBV28 and TRBJ2-7): DVKVTQSSRYLVKRTGEKVFLECVQDMDHENMFWYRQDPGLGLRLIYFSYDVKMKEKGDIPEGYSVSREKKERFSLILESASTNQTSMYLCASSPTPLYEQYFGPGTRLTVT.

The V and J genes are TRBV10-3 and TRBJ1-5; D gene ambiguous. Germline CDR1 reads ENHRY; CDR2 reads SYGVKD. The CDR3 loop spans 13 amino acids. V was clipped by 4 bases and J by 5 bases, with 9 bases between them. CDR3 nucleotides: TGTGCCATCAGTGGGACGGGAGATCAGCCCCAGCATTTT. It is translated as CAISGTGDQPQHF.

The chain employs TRBV2 and TRBJ2-7; possibly TRBD1 for D (6 bases). CDR3 length equals 14 residues. Trimming shortened V by 6 bases and J by 2 bases, and 14 bases separated the two germline ends. CDR1 and CDR2 from the germline V gene are SNHLY and FYNNEI. The CDR3 loop is CASRPGHVTYEQYF. Written as DNA, the CDR3 is TGTGCCAGCAGACCGGGACACGTTACCTACGAGCAGTACTTC. Filled out from reference TRBV2 and TRBJ2-7, the complete variable domain reads EPEVTQTPSHQVTQMGQEVILRCVPISNHLYFYWYRQILGQKVEFLVSFYNNEISEKSEIFDDQFSVERPDGSNFTLKIRSTKLEDSAMYFCASRPGHVTYEQYFGPGTRLTVT.

In this sample, this clone turned up once. The chain couples TRBV4-3 to TRBJ2-2; 10 nucleotides line up with TRBD2. The CDR3 extends over 16 amino acids. With V trimmed by 2 bases and J by 4 bases, 4 bases remained unmatched. Germline V gene data show CDR1 as LGHNA and CDR2 as YSLEER. The CDR3 nucleotides read TGCGCCAGCAGCCAACAAAGCGGGAGGGCCACCGGGGAGCTGTTTTTT. Its translation is CASSQQSGRATGELFF.

The chain combines TRBV5-1 with TRBJ1-2; D is perhaps TRBD1 (6 bases). Germline CDR1 SGHRS, CDR2 YFSETQ. This CDR3 has 13 amino acids. Between the trimmed V and J ends, which lost 9 bases and 8 bases, there was a span of 20 bases. CDR3 residues: CATAAGASGGYTF. In nucleotides, the CDR3 is TGCGCCACCGCAGCGGGGGCGTCGGGCGGCTACACCTTC.

A single count supports this clone. This chain links TRBV27 with TRBJ2-7; 14 bases agree with TRBD2. Germline V gene data show CDR1 as MNHEY and CDR2 as SMNVEV (reference sequence). This CDR3 contains 17 residues. The ends lost 4 bases at V and 2 bases at J; junction bases unmatched: 7. DNA of the CDR3: TGTGCCAGCAGTTCTGGACTAGCGGGAGGCAGGACCTACGAGCAGTACTTC. The encoded protein is CASSSGLAGGRTYEQYF.

The V and J genes are TRBV5-1 and TRBJ1-2; 7 bases match TRBD1. CDR3 length equals 15 residues. Unmatched junction bases numbered 14, after V lost 4 bases and J lost 8 bases. CDR1 and CDR2 from the germline V gene are SGHRS and YFSETQ. The CDR3 nucleotides read TGCGCCAGCAGCCCAAGACAGGGTTGGTCGTTCGGCTACACCTTC. Its protein is CASSPRQGWSFGYTF.

This clone has a single count. The rearrangement uses TRBV28 and TRBJ1-1, with D possibly being TRBD1 (5 bases). The CDR3 has 12 residues. Germline values: CDR1 MDHEN, CDR2 SYDVKM. The germline V and J ends were trimmed by 6 bases and 5 bases, with 10 bases remaining between them. The DNA for the CDR3 is TGTGCCAGCAGCAGCGGGGGAACTGAAGCTTTCTTT. Its translation: CASSSGGTEAFF.

The chain links TRBV7-6 to TRBJ1-5; TRBD1 might be the D (5 bases). CDR3 size: 18 residues. Germline V CDR1 and CDR2: SGHVS, FNYEAQ. The V end lost 1 base, the J end lost 0 bases, and 16 bases lay between the germline ends. This CDR3 is CASSLEGGDWSSNQPQHF. CDR3 DNA: TGTGCCAGCAGCTTAGAAGGAGGGGACTGGTCTAGCAATCAGCCCCAGCATTTT.

This clone was detected once. The chain employs TRBV7-8 and TRBJ2-7, with D perhaps matching TRBD1 (5 bases). V shed 3 bases and J shed 3 bases, with 12 bases lying between them. Germline V CDR1 and CDR2: SGHVS, FQNEAQ. The CDR3 consists of 14 residues. CDR3 amino acids: CASSFRSTGYEQYF. CDR3 sequence (DNA): TGTGCCAGCAGCTTCCGGAGTACAGGCTACGAGCAGTACTTC.

This sequence joins TRBV5-1 and TRBJ2-1, with D tentatively TRBD2 (8 bases). Trimming pared 4 bases from V and 4 bases from J, leaving 24 bases between. CDR1 SGHRS and CDR2 YFSETQ come from the germline V gene. The CDR3 consists of 18 residues. CDR3 nucleotide sequence: TGCGCCAGCAGCCGGGACAGCCTGGGGACTAGATATTACAATGAGCAGTTCTTC. It encodes CASSRDSLGTRYYNEQFF.

This chain links TRBV9 with TRBJ2-3, with TRBD2 matching 9 bases. Losses at the gene ends were 2 bases for V and 1 base for J; bases not matched to a gene: 8. The CDR3 has 17 amino acids. Germline CDR1 and CDR2: SGDLS and YYNGEE. In DNA form, the CDR3 reads TGTGCCAGCAGCGTTCCGCATCGGACTAGCGGCACAGATACGCAGTATTTT. Translating gives CASSVPHRTSGTDTQYF.

The genes are TRBV7-9 and TRBJ1-3; 11 nucleotides line up with TRBD1. J gave up 3 bases and V 6 bases, and 13 bases lay outside the gene matches. The CDR3 totals 18 residues. Germline V lookup: CDR1 SEHNR, CDR2 FQNEAQ (reference sequence). The CDR3 loop reads CASSLPGQGDRIGNTIYF. CDR3 bases: TGTGCCAGCAGTCTTCCGGGACAGGGGGATCGTATTGGAAACACCATATATTTT. Combining the CDR3 with reference TRBV7-9 and TRBJ1-3 gives the whole variable domain DTGVSQNPRHKITKRGQNVTFRCDPISEHNRLYWYRQTLGQGPEFLTYFQNEAQLEKSRLLSDRFSAERPKGSFSTLEIQRTEQGDSAMYLCASSLPGQGDRIGNTIYFGEGSWLTVV.

This clone was counted once. CDR3 DNA: TGTGCCAGCTCACCGAGACAGGATGGCGAAAAACTGTTTTTT. This codes for CASSPRQDGEKLFF. The chain recombines TRBV18 with TRBJ1-4; maybe TRBD1 (6 bases). The CDR3 has 14 amino acids. V gave up 3 bases and J gave up 8 bases, with 13 bases separating them. The V gene's germline CDR1 is KGHSH and CDR2 LQKENI.